The 28 T cell receptor beta chains presented below share a single source sample, sequenced in a study of neoadjuvant anti-PD-1 for oral cavity cancer. Measured with immunoSEQ multiplex PCR; TCRdb has only the in-frame clones, and not every one. Counted here are 75,000 or so clones, about 84% occurring once; the ten biggest clones make up about 3.4%. Sequenced here: PBMCs, sampled before nivolumab (anti-PD-1) treatment. Source of these receptors: a person between 35 and 79 years old with oral cavity squamous cell carcinoma.

The chain joins TRBV10-3 to TRBJ1-5, with 7 nucleotides matching TRBD1. V gave up 4 bases and J gave up 6 bases; unmatched junction bases: 3. The germline CDR1 and CDR2 sequences are ENHRY and SYGVKD. This CDR3 is built from 13 residues. CDR3 region: CAISGQGGQPQHF. CDR3 nucleotide sequence: TGTGCCATCAGTGGACAGGGAGGTCAGCCCCAGCATTTT.

This sequence joins TRBV27 and TRBJ2-6; tentatively, D is TRBD1 or TRBD2 (5 bases each). V shed 6 bases and J shed 0 bases, with 12 bases lying between them. CDR3 size: 16 residues. Germline CDR1 reads MNHEY; CDR2 reads SMNVEV (reference sequence). The CDR3 sequence is CASSRTLVSGANVLTF. CDR3 in DNA: TGTGCCAGCAGCCGGACACTAGTCTCTGGGGCCAACGTCCTGACTTTC. Full variable domain (remainder filled in from reference TRBV27 and TRBJ2-6): EAQVTQNPRYLITVTGKKLTVTCSQNMNHEYMSWYRQDPGLGLRQIYYSMNVEVTDKGDVPEGYKVSRKEKRNFPLILESPSPNQTSLYFCASSRTLVSGANVLTFGAGSRLTVL.

The CDR3 DNA reads TGTGCCAGCAGCCAAGATATTGGGGCAGGCTATGGCTACACCTTC. It translates to CASSQDIGAGYGYTF. V gene TRBV4-2 combines with J gene TRBJ1-2; tentative D call: TRBD1 (5 bases). Trimming left V 0 bases short and J 4 bases short, with 12 bases between. The germline V gene encodes CDR1 LGHNA and CDR2 YNFKEQ. The length of the CDR3 is 15 residues.

This chain links TRBV7-6 with TRBJ2-3; tentatively, D is TRBD2 (6 bases). Trimming took 5 bases from V and 4 from J, leaving 16 bases between them. There are 15 residues in the CDR3. The germline CDR1 and CDR2 sequences are SGHVS and FNYEAQ. The CDR3 nucleotides read TGTGCCAGCAGCCGGTCGGCGGGAATTCCAGATACGCAGTATTTT. It encodes CASSRSAGIPDTQYF.

The chain combines TRBV9 with TRBJ2-1; 11 nucleotides agree with TRBD2. The V gene's germline CDR1 is SGDLS and CDR2 YYNGEE. The CDR3 is 14 amino acids. Trimming took 4 bases from V and 7 from J; bases not matched to a gene: 4. The chain's CDR3 is CASSPTSGNNEQFF. In nucleotides, the CDR3 is TGTGCCAGCAGCCCGACTAGCGGGAATAATGAGCAGTTCTTC. Complete variable domain (other parts from reference TRBV9 and TRBJ2-1): DSGVTQTPKHLITATGQRVTLRCSPRSGDLSVYWYQQSLDQGLQFLIQYYNGEERAKGNILERFSAQQFPDLHSELNLSSLELGDSALYFCASSPTSGNNEQFFGPGTRLTVL.

The chain's CDR3 is CAWSLTGNQPQHF. CDR3 nucleotides: TGTGCCTGGAGTCTGACAGGGAATCAGCCCCAGCATTTT. The chain recombines TRBV30 with TRBJ1-5; 7 bases are shared with TRBD1. V shed 2 bases, J shed 4 bases, and the junction held 2 bases outside the gene matches. Germline CDR1 GTSNPN, CDR2 SVGIG (reference sequence). This CDR3 has 13 residues.

The chain employs TRBV6-5 and TRBJ1-2; 7 nucleotides align to TRBD1. Germline CDR1 and CDR2: MNHEY and SVGAGI. V gave up 7 bases and J gave up 5 bases; unmatched junction bases: 7. There are 13 residues in the CDR3. The CDR3 nucleotides read TGTGCCAGCAATTCCGGGACAGTTTATGGCTACACCTTC. Its protein product is CASNSGTVYGYTF.

The CDR3 region has the DNA TGCGCCAGCAGCCTCGGACCTTCGGATTCGTTCTTC. This codes for CASSLGPSDSFF. The rearrangement links TRBV5-1 to TRBJ2-1; D not certain. CDR3 length: 12 residues. V lost 4 bases to trimming and J lost 15 bases, with 17 bases between them. Germline CDR1 and CDR2: SGHRS and YFSETQ.

The chain is built from TRBV9 and TRBJ2-5; D remains ambiguous. The CDR3 totals 16 residues. V was trimmed by 0 bases and J by 2 bases, leaving 14 bases between them. Germline V gives CDR1 SGDLS, CDR2 YYNGEE. CDR3 sequence: CASSVGSQGLQETQYF. Written as DNA, the CDR3 is TGTGCCAGCAGCGTAGGCTCCCAAGGGTTACAAGAGACCCAGTACTTC.

The chain combines TRBV5-1 with TRBJ2-2; maybe TRBD2 (5 bases). The CDR3 extends over 12 amino acids. Germline lookup yields CDR1 SGHRS and CDR2 YFSETQ. Trimming shortened V by 4 bases and J by 6 bases, and 7 bases separated the two germline ends. In DNA form, the CDR3 reads TGCGCCAGCAGCCTAGCCGCCGGGGAGCTGTTTTTT. It codes for CASSLAAGELFF.

A single count supports this clone. This sequence joins TRBV6-6 and TRBJ2-3; possible D gene TRBD2, 5 bases. With 0 bases removed from V and 6 bases from J, the gap between germline ends came to 10 bases. The germline V gene has CDR1 MNHNY and CDR2 SVGAGI (reference sequence). The CDR3 has 14 amino acids. CDR3 in amino acids: CASSYSDSADTQYF. CDR3 nucleotides: TGTGCCAGCAGTTACTCGGACTCGGCGGATACGCAGTATTTT.

This chain connects TRBV28 to TRBJ1-2, with no clear D. Germline-derived CDR1 and CDR2 are MDHEN and SYDVKM. With 6 bases removed from V and 2 bases from J, the gap between germline ends came to 10 bases. The CDR3 totals 13 residues. As DNA, the CDR3 is TGTGCCAGCAGGGACGGGATAAACTATGGCTACACCTTC. Its protein is CASRDGINYGYTF.

This clone is deemed medium-sized. The chain joins TRBV27 to TRBJ2-1, with 7 bases identical to TRBD2. V gave up 5 bases and J gave up 7 bases; unmatched junction bases: 8. The CDR3 is 14 residues long. Looked up from germline, CDR1 is MNHEY and CDR2 is SMNVEV (reference sequence). The CDR3 is CASSRGLGGNEQFF. The DNA for the CDR3 is TGTGCCAGCAGTCGCGGACTAGGAGGGAATGAGCAGTTCTTC.

Worth noting for this clone: The sample carries other DNA sequences with the same CDR3. This rearrangement joins TRBV27 to TRBJ2-1; tentative D call: TRBD2 (6 bases). The V and J ends lost 2 bases and 7 bases respectively, with 6 bases between them. The CDR3 has 12 residues. Germline V lookup: CDR1 MNHEY, CDR2 SMNVEV (reference sequence). In DNA form, the CDR3 reads TGTGCCAGCAGTTTAGGGGGGAATGAGCAGTTCTTC. The encoded protein is CASSLGGNEQFF.

The chain uses TRBV7-8 and TRBJ2-7; 13 bases fit TRBD2. The CDR3 length is 16 residues. CDR1 is SGHVS, CDR2 FQNEAQ, per germline. With V trimmed by 1 base and J by 2 bases, 2 bases remained unmatched. CDR3 sequence (DNA): TGTGCCAGCAGCTTAGGGACTAGCGGGGGACCCTACGAGCAGTACTTC. It translates to CASSLGTSGGPYEQYF.

This clone has just one count. This chain uses TRBV15 with TRBJ2-6, with TRBD1 matching 9 bases. The CDR3 sequence is 17 residues long. V shed 4 bases and J 3 bases; nucleotides not matched to a gene: 7. CDR1 is LNHNV, CDR2 YYDKDF, per germline (reference sequence). The CDR3 sequence: CATSTGTGLYGANVLTF. CDR3 sequence (DNA): TGTGCCACCAGCACTGGGACAGGGCTTTATGGGGCCAACGTCCTGACTTTC.

The chain recombines TRBV6-1 with TRBJ1-2; D call uncertain. The CDR3 extends over 15 amino acids. Trimming shortened V by 2 bases and J by 4 bases, and 14 bases separated the two germline ends. The V gene's germline CDR1 is MNHNS and CDR2 SASEGT. The CDR3 here is CASSETGRLGYGYTF. CDR3 nucleotides: TGTGCCAGCAGTGAAACGGGCAGATTAGGCTATGGCTACACCTTC.

This sequence joins TRBV30 and TRBJ2-7, with D perhaps matching TRBD1 or TRBD2 (5 bases each). Germline assignment: CDR1 GTSNPN and CDR2 SVGIG (reference sequence). V lost 5 bases and J lost 4, with 18 bases in between. The CDR3 length is 14 residues. CDR3 sequence reads: CAWGIWGKGYEQYF. The DNA for the CDR3 is TGTGCCTGGGGGATATGGGGGAAGGGTTACGAGCAGTACTTC.

The rearrangement uses TRBV6-5 and TRBJ1-6; 7 bases fit TRBD1. Germline CDR1 reads MNHEY; CDR2 reads SVGAGI. The CDR3 contains 15 residues. V was clipped by 6 bases and J by 5 bases; unmatched bases: 7. CDR3 sequence: CASRIDRADNSPLHF. In DNA form, the CDR3 reads TGTGCCAGCAGGATCGACAGGGCCGATAATTCACCCCTCCACTTT.

This clone was seen only once. The rearrangement uses TRBV5-5 and TRBJ1-4; 9 positions agree with TRBD1. The junction had 5 bases not matched to a gene; V was cut back by 2 bases and J by 9 bases. The CDR3 is 14 amino acids. The germline V gene has CDR1 SGHKS and CDR2 YYEKEE (reference sequence). The CDR3 here is CASSFLQGAQKLFF. The CDR3 DNA reads as TGTGCCAGCAGCTTTTTACAGGGGGCTCAAAAACTGTTTTTT.

The V and J genes are TRBV5-4 and TRBJ2-7; D might be TRBD2 (6 bases). Germline V gives CDR1 SGHNT, CDR2 YYREEE (reference sequence). V was clipped by 6 bases and J by 2 bases, with 12 bases between them. This CDR3 region has 13 residues. This chain's CDR3 is CASTFAGTYEQYF. CDR3 nucleotide sequence: TGTGCCAGCACATTCGCGGGGACCTACGAGCAGTACTTC.

The rearrangement uses TRBV7-8 and TRBJ1-5; no definite D call. Trimming cost V 5 bases and J 5 bases, with 10 bases left between them. This CDR3 contains 13 residues. CDR1 SGHVS and CDR2 FQNEAQ come from the germline V gene. Written as DNA, the CDR3 is TGTGCCAGCAGCCTGGCCGAGGATCAGCCCCAGCATTTT. Its protein is CASSLAEDQPQHF.

This rearrangement joins TRBV7-3 to TRBJ2-1; D is possibly TRBD1 or TRBD2 (6 bases each). Trimming removed 2 bases at V and 8 bases at J, with 13 bases between. Germline loops: CDR1 SGHTA, CDR2 FQGTGA. The CDR3 is made up of 14 amino acids. Written as DNA, the CDR3 is TGTGCCAGCAGCTTATCTGGGGGGCTGGATGAGCAGTTCTTC. Protein product: CASSLSGGLDEQFF.

The chain combines TRBV5-1 with TRBJ2-1, with 12 nucleotides matching TRBD2. V was pared by 1 base and J by 8 bases, with 4 bases of the junction left unmatched. The CDR3 spans 15 residues. Germline CDR1 and CDR2: SGHRS and YFSETQ. The CDR3, as DNA: TGCGCCAGCAGCTTGTTGACTAGCGGGAGCGATGAGCAGTTCTTC. Protein sequence: CASSLLTSGSDEQFF.

The chain employs TRBV9 and TRBJ2-1; D unclear. V was clipped by 0 bases and J by 4 bases, with 2 bases between them. The germline CDR1 and CDR2 sequences are SGDLS and YYNGEE. The CDR3 sequence is 12 residues long. CDR3 in DNA: TGTGCCAGCAGCGTAGAGTACAATGAGCAGTTCTTC. As protein: CASSVEYNEQFF.

CDR3 nucleotides: TGTGCCAGCAGCTCTGTAGCGGGGGGTTACAATGAGCAGTTCTTC. Residues: CASSSVAGGYNEQFF. The chain combines TRBV5-4 with TRBJ2-1, with 10 bases lining up with TRBD2. This CDR3 is built from 15 residues. Trimming cost V 3 bases and J 4 bases; bases outside gene matches: 4. CDR1 and CDR2 (germline): SGHNT, YYREEE (reference sequence).

The genes are TRBV5-1 and TRBJ1-5; D may be TRBD1 (5 bases). Per the germline V gene, CDR1 is SGHRS and CDR2 is YFSETQ. The CDR3 has 15 amino acids. The V and J ends lost 0 bases and 7 bases respectively, with 14 bases between them. The chain's CDR3 is CASSLGGSRGQPQHF. CDR3 bases: TGCGCCAGCAGCTTGGGAGGTTCCCGGGGGCAGCCCCAGCATTTT.

V usage is TRBV5-8 and J usage is TRBJ1-5; possible D gene TRBD1, 5 bases. The CDR3 loop spans 13 amino acids. The germline CDR1 and CDR2 sequences are SGHTS and YDEGEE. Trimming left V 3 bases short and J 4 bases short, with 8 bases between. This chain's CDR3 is CASSSGLNQPQHF. CDR3 DNA sequence: TGTGCCAGCAGCTCGGGGCTTAATCAGCCCCAGCATTTT.